Sequencing of this TCR beta chain was carried out in a study of T cell repertoires in cytomegalovirus infection. This clonotype occurred a few times. TCRdb re-derived calls from the reads in MiXCR, one entry per CDR3 protein. The repertoire includes 150,000 to 200,000 distinct CDR3 sequences, about 18% of them detected once, and around 27% sits in the top ten. This sequence originates from a human donor in good health (CMV status not recorded). Some clones in this sample may be carry-over from other donors' samples. The source material was CD8+ T cells from PBMCs.

CDR3 amino acids: CASSFKGPGQGGYSNQPQHF. The CDR3, as DNA: TGTGCCAGCAGTTTTAAGGGTCCGGGACAGGGGGGGTATAGCAATCAGCCCCAGCATTTT. The V call is TRBV27, the J call TRBJ1-5, with TRBD1 matching over 11 bases. CDR1 MNHEY and CDR2 SMNVEV come from the germline V gene (reference sequence). The ends lost 3 bases at V and 0 bases at J; junction bases unmatched: 13. This CDR3 is built from 20 residues.